This T cell receptor (beta chain) was identified in a study of blood T cell repertoires in COVID-19. Study in general: Spain, Italy and the United States supplied samples that represented acute and convalescent COVID-19. Sources were T cells, B-cell-depleted T cells, or PBMCs; the material itself was cDNA or gDNA.

Study members were between about 18 and 100 years old and lived in 20 to 30 US regions. Germline V gene sequence: CDR1 MNHNY, CDR2 SVGAGI (reference sequence). The CDR3 is made up of 13 amino acids. Trimming shortened V by 7 bases and J by 5 bases, and 12 bases separated the two germline ends. In the original workflow: Nucleated cell number was recorded as an estimate derived from reference gene primer amplification. Assay used: immunoSEQ multiplex PCR; TCRdb lists only in-frame clones, some missing. V and J calls plus clone size are reproduced from that table; the DNA served to infer D and trimming. The repertoire holds over 200,000 clones, with roughly 88% as singletons.

The gene calls are TRBV6-6 and TRBJ1-5; TRBD1 might be the D (5 bases). This receptor was identified in a woman in her thirties or forties with acute COVID-19. The sample taken for sequencing was PBMCs or T cells enriched from blood (not recorded which). Here the CDR3 reads CASTRGFDQPQHF. The CDR3 DNA sequence: TGTGCCAGCACCCGGGGGTTTGATCAGCCCCAGCATTTT.